These T cell receptor beta chains were read from a single sample in a study of shared clonotypes between healthy human individuals. Sequencing was performed with immunoSEQ multiplex PCR; in TCRdb, only in-frame clones are kept and a portion is missing. The sample includes approximately 720,000 clones, 92% seen only once; the top ten take 24%. Sample: naive CD8+ T cells sorted from blood. The receptors were sampled from a man aged 25-45 years in good health. CDR3s leave out the opening cysteine and the closing phenylalanine or tryptophan. The order of the fields is J gene, clone size, V gene, CDR3 protein. Not every row has a clone size; where given, it reads once, few, many or a size class.

J gene: TRBJ2-1; clone size: NA; V gene: TRBV4-1; CDR3 protein: ASSQGIAGGDEQF
J gene: TRBJ2-7; clone size: NA; V gene: TRBV6-6; CDR3 protein: ASTITGYEQY
J gene: TRBJ2-1; clone size: NA; V gene: TRBV7-9; CDR3 protein: ASRPRSSGSFNEQF
J gene: TRBJ2-1; clone size: NA; V gene: TRBV6-6; CDR3 protein: ASSYSKQGVYNEQF
J gene: TRBJ2-1; clone size: NA; V gene: TRBV11-3; CDR3 protein: ASSARDSYNEQF
J gene: TRBJ2-2; clone size: NA; V gene: TRBV13; CDR3 protein: ASGLSTGLGGAGELF
J gene: TRBJ2-3; clone size: NA; V gene: TRBV27; CDR3 protein: ASSPPGLVAEATDTQY
J gene: TRBJ2-2; clone size: NA; V gene: TRBV7-9; CDR3 protein: ASYNLADGELF
J gene: TRBJ2-5; clone size: NA; V gene: TRBV28; CDR3 protein: ASMGREAIQETQY
J gene: TRBJ2-7; clone size: once; V gene: TRBV28; CDR3 protein: ASREREHGSYEQY
J gene: TRBJ2-2; clone size: NA; V gene: TRBV19; CDR3 protein: ASSIVSGSTGELF
J gene: TRBJ1-5; clone size: NA; V gene: TRBV15; CDR3 protein: ATSPAGANQPQH
J gene: TRBJ2-3; clone size: NA; V gene: TRBV11-3; CDR3 protein: ASSLHRDPDTQY
J gene: TRBJ2-7; clone size: NA; V gene: TRBV7-7; CDR3 protein: ASSLDTSYEQY
J gene: TRBJ2-3; clone size: NA; V gene: TRBV7-6; CDR3 protein: ASSLGREPVDTQY
J gene: TRBJ2-1; clone size: NA; V gene: TRBV4-3; CDR3 protein: ASSRSMTSGSDEQF
J gene: TRBJ2-5; clone size: NA; V gene: TRBV11-2; CDR3 protein: ASSLGVAGGPWAQETQY
J gene: TRBJ2-7; clone size: NA; V gene: TRBV27; CDR3 protein: ASSLYTSYEQY
J gene: TRBJ2-1; clone size: NA; V gene: TRBV27; CDR3 protein: ASSPGLAGGYNEQF
J gene: TRBJ2-7; clone size: NA; V gene: TRBV27; CDR3 protein: ASSFNPLGTYEQY
J gene: TRBJ2-7; clone size: NA; V gene: TRBV29-1; CDR3 protein: SVIAYEQY
J gene: TRBJ2-1; clone size: NA; V gene: TRBV4-2; CDR3 protein: ASSPVAGSPANEQF
J gene: TRBJ2-7; clone size: NA; V gene: TRBV19; CDR3 protein: ASQRGASYEQY
J gene: TRBJ2-1; clone size: NA; V gene: TRBV4-2; CDR3 protein: ASRSGVYEQF
J gene: TRBJ2-7; clone size: NA; V gene: TRBV7-9; CDR3 protein: ASSLPSGTTYEQY
J gene: TRBJ2-7; clone size: NA; V gene: TRBV5-1; CDR3 protein: ASSLGQGIGEQY
J gene: TRBJ2-7; clone size: NA; V gene: TRBV14; CDR3 protein: ASSLDPTYYEQY
J gene: TRBJ1-1; clone size: NA; V gene: TRBV27; CDR3 protein: ASSTGLFTEAF
J gene: TRBJ1-1; clone size: few; V gene: TRBV19; CDR3 protein: ASAWVGQNTEAF
J gene: TRBJ2-7; clone size: NA; V gene: TRBV27; CDR3 protein: ASSWTSPSYEQY
J gene: TRBJ2-3; clone size: NA; V gene: TRBV10-1; CDR3 protein: ASSESIGGHTDTQY
J gene: TRBJ2-7; clone size: NA; V gene: TRBV4-3; CDR3 protein: ASSQDRTGGREQY
J gene: TRBJ1-3; clone size: NA; V gene: TRBV14; CDR3 protein: ASSPPHGQFLGQGTGNTIY
J gene: TRBJ2-2; clone size: NA; V gene: TRBV25-1; CDR3 protein: ASSGQLAGSTGELF
J gene: TRBJ2-7; clone size: once; V gene: TRBV10-3; CDR3 protein: AISELQGTYEQY
J gene: TRBJ2-7; clone size: NA; V gene: TRBV28; CDR3 protein: ASSTRSYEQY
J gene: TRBJ2-7; clone size: NA; V gene: TRBV27; CDR3 protein: ASSLQTSLPRGYEQY
J gene: TRBJ1-1; clone size: NA; V gene: TRBV9; CDR3 protein: ASSLVFGNTEAF
J gene: TRBJ1-1; clone size: NA; V gene: TRBV21-1; CDR3 protein: ASSKGKDRHEPAVTEAF
J gene: TRBJ2-3; clone size: NA; V gene: TRBV2; CDR3 protein: ASPSGRDLSDTQY
J gene: TRBJ2-1; clone size: NA; V gene: TRBV10-3; CDR3 protein: AISEPTVWSSYNEQF